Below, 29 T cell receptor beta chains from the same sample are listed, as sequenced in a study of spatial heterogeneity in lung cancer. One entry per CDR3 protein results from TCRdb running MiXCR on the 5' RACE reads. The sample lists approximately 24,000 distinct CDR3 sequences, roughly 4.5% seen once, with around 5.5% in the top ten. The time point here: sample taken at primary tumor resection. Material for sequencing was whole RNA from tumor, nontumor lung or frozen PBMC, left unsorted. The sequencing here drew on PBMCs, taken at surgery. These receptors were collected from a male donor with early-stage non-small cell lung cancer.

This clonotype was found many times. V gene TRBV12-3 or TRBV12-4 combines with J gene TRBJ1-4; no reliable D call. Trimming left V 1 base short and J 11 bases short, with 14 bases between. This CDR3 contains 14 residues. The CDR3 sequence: CASSLGFGVGKLFF. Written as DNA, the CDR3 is TGTGCCAGCAGTTTAGGGTTTGGAGTGGGGAAACTGTTTTTT.

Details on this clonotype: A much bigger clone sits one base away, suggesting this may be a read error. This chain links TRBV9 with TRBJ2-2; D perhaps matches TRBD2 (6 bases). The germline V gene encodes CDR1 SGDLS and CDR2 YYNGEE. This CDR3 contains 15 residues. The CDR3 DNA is TGTGCCAGCAGCGTAGCTCTCCAGAAGGGCGGGGAGCAGTTTTTT. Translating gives CASSVALQKGGEQFF.

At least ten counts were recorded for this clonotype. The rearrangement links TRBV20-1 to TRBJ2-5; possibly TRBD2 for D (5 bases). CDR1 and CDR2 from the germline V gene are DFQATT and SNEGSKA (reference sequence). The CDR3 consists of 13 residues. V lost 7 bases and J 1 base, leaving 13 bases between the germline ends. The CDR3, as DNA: TGCAGTGTGGCGGCTAGCACCCAAGAGACCCAGTACTTC. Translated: CSVAASTQETQYF.

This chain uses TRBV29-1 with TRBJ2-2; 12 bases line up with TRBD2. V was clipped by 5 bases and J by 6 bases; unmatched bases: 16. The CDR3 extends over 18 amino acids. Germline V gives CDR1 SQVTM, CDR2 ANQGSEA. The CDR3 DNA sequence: TGCAGCGTTCCCGCTAGCGGGGGGGATGCACGGGCACCCGGGGAGCTGTTTTTT. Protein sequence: CSVPASGGDARAPGELFF.

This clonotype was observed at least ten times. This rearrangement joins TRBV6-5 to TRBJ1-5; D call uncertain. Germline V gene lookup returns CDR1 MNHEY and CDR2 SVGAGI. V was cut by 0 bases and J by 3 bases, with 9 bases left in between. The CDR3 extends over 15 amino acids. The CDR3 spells CASSYSGRNNQPQHF. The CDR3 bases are TGTGCCAGCAGTTACTCCGGCAGGAACAATCAGCCCCAGCATTTT.

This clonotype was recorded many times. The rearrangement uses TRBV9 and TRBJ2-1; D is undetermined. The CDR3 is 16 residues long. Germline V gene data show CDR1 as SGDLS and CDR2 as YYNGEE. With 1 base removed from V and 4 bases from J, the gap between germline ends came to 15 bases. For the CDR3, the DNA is TGTGCCAGCAGCGTATCTTCAGGTCAGGAATACAATGAGCAGTTCTTC. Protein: CASSVSSGQEYNEQFF.

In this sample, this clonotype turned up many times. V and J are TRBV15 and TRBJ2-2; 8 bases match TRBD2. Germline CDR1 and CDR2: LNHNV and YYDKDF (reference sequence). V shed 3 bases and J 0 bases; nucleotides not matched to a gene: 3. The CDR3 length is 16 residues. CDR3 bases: TGTGCCACCAGCAGGGGACTAGTGACGAACACCGGGGAGCTGTTTTTT. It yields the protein CATSRGLVTNTGELFF.

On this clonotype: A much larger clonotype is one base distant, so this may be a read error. In DNA, the CDR3 is TGTACCAGCGGCGGGCATACCTACGAGCAGTACTTC. Its translation is CTSGGHTYEQYF. This chain links TRBV6-2 or TRBV6-3 with TRBJ2-7; D perhaps matches TRBD2 (5 bases). This CDR3 comprises 12 residues. CDR1 and CDR2 from the germline V gene are MNHEY and SVGEGT.

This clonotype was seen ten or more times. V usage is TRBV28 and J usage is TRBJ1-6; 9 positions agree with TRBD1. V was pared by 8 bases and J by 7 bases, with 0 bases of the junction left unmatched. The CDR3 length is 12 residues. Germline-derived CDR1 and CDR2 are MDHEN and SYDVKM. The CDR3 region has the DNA TGTGCCAGCGGGACAGGGAATTCACCCCTCCACTTT. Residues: CASGTGNSPLHF.

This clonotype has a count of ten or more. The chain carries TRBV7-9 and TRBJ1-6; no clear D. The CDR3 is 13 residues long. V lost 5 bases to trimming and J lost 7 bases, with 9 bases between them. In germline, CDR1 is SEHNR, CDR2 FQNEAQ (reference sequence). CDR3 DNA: TGTGCCAGCAGCCTTCACGAAAATTCACCCCTCCACTTT. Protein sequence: CASSLHENSPLHF.

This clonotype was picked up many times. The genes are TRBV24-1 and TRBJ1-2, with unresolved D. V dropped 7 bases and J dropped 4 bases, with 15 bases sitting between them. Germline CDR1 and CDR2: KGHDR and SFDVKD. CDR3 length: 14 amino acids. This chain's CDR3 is CATSSGSRPYGYTF. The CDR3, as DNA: TGTGCCACCAGCAGCGGTTCGAGGCCCTATGGCTACACCTTC.

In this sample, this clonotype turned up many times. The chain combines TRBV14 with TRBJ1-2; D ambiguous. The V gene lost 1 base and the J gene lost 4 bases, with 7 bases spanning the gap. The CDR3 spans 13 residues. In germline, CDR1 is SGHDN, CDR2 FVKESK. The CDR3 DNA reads TGTGCCAGCAGCCAAGCCAGGTTCTATGGCTACACCTTC. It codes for CASSQARFYGYTF. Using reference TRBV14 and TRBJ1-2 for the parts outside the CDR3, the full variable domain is EAGVTQFPSHSVIEKGQTVTLRCDPISGHDNLYWYRRVMGKEIKFLLHFVKESKQDESGMPNNRFLAERTGGTYSTLKVQPAELEDSGVYFCASSQARFYGYTFGSGTRLTVV.

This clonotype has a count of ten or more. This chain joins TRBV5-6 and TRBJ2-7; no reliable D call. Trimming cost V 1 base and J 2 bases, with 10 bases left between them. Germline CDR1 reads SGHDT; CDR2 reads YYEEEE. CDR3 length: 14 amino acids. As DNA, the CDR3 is TGTGCCAGCAGCTTGTTTGCTTCAACCTACGAGCAGTACTTC. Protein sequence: CASSLFASTYEQYF.

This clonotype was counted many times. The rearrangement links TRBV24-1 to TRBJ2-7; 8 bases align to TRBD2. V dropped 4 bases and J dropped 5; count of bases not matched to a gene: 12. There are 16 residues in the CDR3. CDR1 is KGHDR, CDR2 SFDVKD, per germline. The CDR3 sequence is CATSDPGRGAGHEQYF. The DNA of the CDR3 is TGTGCCACCAGTGACCCCGGGCGGGGGGCTGGACACGAGCAGTACTTC.

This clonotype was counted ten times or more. The CDR3 is CASSARGDRNTDTQYF. CDR3 nucleotide sequence: TGTGCCAGCAGCGCCCGGGGGGACAGGAACACAGATACGCAGTATTTT. This rearrangement joins TRBV9 to TRBJ2-3; possible D gene TRBD1, 8 bases. Per the germline V gene, CDR1 is SGDLS and CDR2 is YYNGEE. Trimming removed 3 bases from V and 2 bases from J, with 16 bases in between. This CDR3 region has 16 residues.

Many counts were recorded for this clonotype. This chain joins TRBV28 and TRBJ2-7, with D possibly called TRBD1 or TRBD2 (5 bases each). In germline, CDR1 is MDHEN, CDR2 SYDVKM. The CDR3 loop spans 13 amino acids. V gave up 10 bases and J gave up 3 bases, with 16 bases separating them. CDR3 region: CATASGDRYEQYF. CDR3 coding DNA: TGTGCCACCGCATCTGGGGACCGCTACGAGCAGTACTTC.

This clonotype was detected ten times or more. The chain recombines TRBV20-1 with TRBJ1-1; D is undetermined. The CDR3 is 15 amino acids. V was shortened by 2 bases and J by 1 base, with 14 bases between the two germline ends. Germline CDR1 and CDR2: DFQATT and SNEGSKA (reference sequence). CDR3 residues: CSARSPVTGNTEAFF. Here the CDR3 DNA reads TGCAGTGCTAGATCCCCCGTGACGGGGAACACTGAAGCTTTCTTT.

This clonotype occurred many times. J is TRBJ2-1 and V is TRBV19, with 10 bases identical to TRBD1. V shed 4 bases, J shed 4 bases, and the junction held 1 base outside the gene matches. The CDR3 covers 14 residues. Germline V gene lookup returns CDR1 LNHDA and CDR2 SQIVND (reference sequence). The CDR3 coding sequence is TGTGCCAGTAGTAGGGGACAGGGGTACAATGAGCAGTTCTTC. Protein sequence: CASSRGQGYNEQFF.

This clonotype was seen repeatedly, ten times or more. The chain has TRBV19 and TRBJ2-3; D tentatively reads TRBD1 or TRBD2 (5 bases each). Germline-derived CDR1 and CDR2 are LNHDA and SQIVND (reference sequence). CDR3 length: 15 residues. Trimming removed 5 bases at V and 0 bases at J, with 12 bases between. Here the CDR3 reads CASSPSGASTDTQYF. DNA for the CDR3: TGTGCCAGTAGTCCCTCCGGGGCTAGCACAGATACGCAGTATTTT. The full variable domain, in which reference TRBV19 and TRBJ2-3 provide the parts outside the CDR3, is DGGITQSPKYLFRKEGQNVTLSCEQNLNHDAMYWYRQDPGQGLRLIYYSQIVNDFQKGDIAEGYSVSREKKESFPLTVTSAQKNPTAFYLCASSPSGASTDTQYFGPGTRLTVL.

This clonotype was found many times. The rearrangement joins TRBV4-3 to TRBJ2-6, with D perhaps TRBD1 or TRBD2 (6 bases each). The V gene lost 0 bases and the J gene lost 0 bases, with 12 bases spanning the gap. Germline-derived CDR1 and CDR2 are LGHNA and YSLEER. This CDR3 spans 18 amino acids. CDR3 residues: CASSQDLGGHSGANVLTF. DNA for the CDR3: TGCGCCAGCAGCCAAGATTTGGGGGGCCACTCTGGGGCCAACGTCCTGACTTTC.

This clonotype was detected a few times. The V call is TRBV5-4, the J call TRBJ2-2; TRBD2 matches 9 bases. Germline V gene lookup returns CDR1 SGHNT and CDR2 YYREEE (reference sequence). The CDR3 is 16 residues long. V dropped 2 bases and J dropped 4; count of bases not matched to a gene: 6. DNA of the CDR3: TGTGCCAGCAGCTTAGCACTAGCGGGCTTCACCGGGGAGCTGTTTTTT. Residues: CASSLALAGFTGELFF.

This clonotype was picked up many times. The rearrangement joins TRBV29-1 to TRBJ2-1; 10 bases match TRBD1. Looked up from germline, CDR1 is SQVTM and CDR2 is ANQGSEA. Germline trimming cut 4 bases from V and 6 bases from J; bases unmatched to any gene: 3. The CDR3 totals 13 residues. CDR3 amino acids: CSVARQGANEQFF. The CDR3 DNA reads TGCAGCGTTGCCAGACAGGGGGCCAATGAGCAGTTCTTC.

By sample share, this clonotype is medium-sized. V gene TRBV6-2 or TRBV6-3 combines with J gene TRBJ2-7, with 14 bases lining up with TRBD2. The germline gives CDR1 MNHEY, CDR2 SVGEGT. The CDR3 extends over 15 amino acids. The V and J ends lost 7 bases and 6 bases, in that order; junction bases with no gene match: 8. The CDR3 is CASITGLAGASEQYF. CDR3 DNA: TGTGCCAGCATCACGGGACTAGCGGGGGCGAGCGAGCAGTACTTC.

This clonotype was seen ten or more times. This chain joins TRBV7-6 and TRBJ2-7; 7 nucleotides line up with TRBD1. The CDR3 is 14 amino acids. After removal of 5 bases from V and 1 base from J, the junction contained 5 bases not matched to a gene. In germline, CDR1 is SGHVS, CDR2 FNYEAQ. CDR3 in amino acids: CASSPQTGSYEQYF. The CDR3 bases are TGTGCCAGCAGCCCCCAGACAGGGTCCTACGAGCAGTACTTC.

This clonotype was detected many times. CDR3 region: CASSSSSTSTDTQYF. CDR3 bases: TGTGCCAGCAGTTCTAGCAGTACTAGCACAGATACGCAGTATTTT. This chain connects TRBV28 to TRBJ2-3; D perhaps matches TRBD2 (5 bases). This CDR3 spans 15 amino acids. Trimming took off 4 bases at V and 0 bases at J, with 11 bases between the two ends. Looked up from germline, CDR1 is MDHEN and CDR2 is SYDVKM. Full variable domain (missing parts from reference TRBV28 and TRBJ2-3): DVKVTQSSRYLVKRTGEKVFLECVQDMDHENMFWYRQDPGLGLRLIYFSYDVKMKEKGDIPEGYSVSREKKERFSLILESASTNQTSMYLCASSSSSTSTDTQYFGPGTRLTVL.

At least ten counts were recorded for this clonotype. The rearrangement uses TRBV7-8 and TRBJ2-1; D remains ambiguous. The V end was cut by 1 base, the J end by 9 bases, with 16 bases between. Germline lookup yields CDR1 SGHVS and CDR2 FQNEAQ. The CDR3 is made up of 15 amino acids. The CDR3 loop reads CASSLVSLGMGEQFF. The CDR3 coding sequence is TGTGCCAGCAGCTTAGTGTCACTGGGGATGGGTGAGCAGTTCTTC. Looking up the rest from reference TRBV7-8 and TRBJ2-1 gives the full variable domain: GAGVSQSPRYKVAKRGQDVALRCDPISGHVSLFWYQQALGQGPEFLTYFQNEAQLDKSGLPSDRFFAERPEGSVSTLKIQRTQQEDSAVYLCASSLVSLGMGEQFFGPGTRLTVL.

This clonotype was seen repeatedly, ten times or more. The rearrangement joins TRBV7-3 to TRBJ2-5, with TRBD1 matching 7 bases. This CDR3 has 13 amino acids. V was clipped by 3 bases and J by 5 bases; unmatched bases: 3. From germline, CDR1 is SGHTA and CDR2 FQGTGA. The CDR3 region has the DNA TGTGCCAGCAGCTTGACAGGGAGTGAGACCCAGTACTTC. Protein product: CASSLTGSETQYF.

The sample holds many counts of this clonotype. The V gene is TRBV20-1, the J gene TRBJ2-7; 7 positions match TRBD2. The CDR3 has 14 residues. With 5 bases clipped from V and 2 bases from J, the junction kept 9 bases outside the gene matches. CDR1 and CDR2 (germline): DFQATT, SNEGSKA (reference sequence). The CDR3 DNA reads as TGCAGTGCTGGCAGCCTAGCGGTCCCCTACGAGCAGTACTTC. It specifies CSAGSLAVPYEQYF.

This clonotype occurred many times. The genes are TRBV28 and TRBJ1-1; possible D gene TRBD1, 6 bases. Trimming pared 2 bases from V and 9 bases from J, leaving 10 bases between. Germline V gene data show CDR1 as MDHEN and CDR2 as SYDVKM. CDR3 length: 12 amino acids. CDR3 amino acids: CASSLGQGKAFF. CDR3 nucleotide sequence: TGTGCCAGCAGTTTAGGGCAGGGGAAAGCTTTCTTT.